This T cell receptor beta chain came from a study of blood T cell repertoires in COVID-19. V was clipped by 5 bases and J by 5 bases; unmatched bases: 12. The CDR3 runs 18 residues. The V gene's germline CDR1 is SNHLY and CDR2 FYNNEI. TCRdb's copy holds only in-frame clones and misses some; the assay was immunoSEQ multiplex PCR. The data show tens of thousands of clones, with 85% to 90% seen just once and 7.4% held by the top ten. This chain uses TRBV2 with TRBJ2-7; 16 bases are shared with TRBD2. Material for sequencing was peripheral blood. The clonotype originates from a human donor with active COVID-19. The donor label of this sample is uncertain. This CDR3 is CASSRGLAGGPLIHEQYF. CDR3 coding DNA: TGTGCCAGCAGTAGGGGACTAGCGGGGGGGCCGCTTATCCACGAGCAGTACTTC. The whole variable domain, filled in from reference TRBV2 and TRBJ2-7, reads EPEVTQTPSHQVTQMGQEVILRCVPISNHLYFYWYRQILGQKVEFLVSFYNNEISEKSEIFDDQFSVERPDGSNFTLKIRSTKLEDSAMYFCASSRGLAGGPLIHEQYFGPGTRLTVT.